This section outlines one T cell receptor beta chain sequence together with its context. TCRdb used MiXCR to reprocess the 5' RACE reads, holding one entry per CDR3 protein. There are just over 350,000 distinct CDR3 sequences in the sample; 20% occur only once, and 13% lies in the top ten. V was trimmed by 4 bases and J by 0 bases, leaving 12 bases between them. CDR1 is KGHSH, CDR2 LQKENI, per germline. This CDR3 is 15 amino acids long. The data were obtained in a study of CD8 T cells in ankylosing spondylitis. The sequenced material came from blood, either unsorted or a sorted T cell fraction (not recorded which). The chain has TRBV18 and TRBJ2-5; possibly TRBD1 or TRBD2 for D (5 bases each). This TCR came from a male donor with ankylosing spondylitis or in good health (not recorded which). CDR3 sequence: CASSRPGTYQETQYF. CDR3 sequence (DNA): TGTGCCAGCTCACGTCCGGGGACCTACCAAGAGACCCAGTACTTC.